Shown below are 2 T cell receptor beta chains from a single sample sequenced in a study of shared clonotypes between healthy human individuals. Naivety among CD8 cells was defined by CD45RO negativity and positive CCR7 selection, thereby excluding terminally differentiated effector memory CD45RA+ cells. Repertoires were generated with immunoSEQ multiplex PCR, while TCRdb's copy carries only in-frame clones and drops some. The sample carries hundreds of thousands of clones, around 96% recorded once. Input material: naive CD8+ T cells sorted from blood. The receptors were gathered from a man younger than 40 in good health.

The V gene is TRBV6-5, the J gene TRBJ2-7, with TRBD2 identical over 8 bases. V gave up 8 bases and J gave up 0 bases; unmatched junction bases: 3. The germline V gene has CDR1 MNHEY and CDR2 SVGAGI. This CDR3 contains 13 residues. The CDR3 sequence is CASRGGNSYEQYF. The CDR3 region has the DNA TGTGCCAGCCGGGGGGGAAACTCCTACGAGCAGTACTTC.

In DNA form, the CDR3 reads TGTGCCACCGGGACAGCCTACGAGCAGTACTTC. Translated: CATGTAYEQYF. The chain links TRBV19 to TRBJ2-7, with 7 nucleotides matching TRBD1. Germline CDR1 is LNHDA and CDR2 is SQIVND (reference sequence). The CDR3 contains 11 residues. Germline trimming cut 10 bases from V and 2 bases from J; bases unmatched to any gene: 2.